This T cell receptor (beta chain) was obtained from a study of blood T cells in healthy people across ages. Findings of the study overall: The CMV status of each donor remained undetermined, and this could have confounded shifts in expanded clonotypes.

The authors isolated at least 6.5 million PBMCs per sample. V was shortened by 6 bases and J by 2 bases, with 7 bases between the two germline ends. Germline assignment: CDR1 KGHSH and CDR2 LQKENI. The CDR3 spans 13 residues. Together with a sample-barcoded 5' primer, a J-beta primer mix was included in a second PCR lasting roughly 6 to 12 cycles. The template-switch adaptor, which had 12 random nucleotides, put a tag on each cDNA molecule. TCRdb recomputed calls from the 5' RACE reads with MiXCR, one row per CDR3 protein. In the table there are 870,000 or so distinct CDR3 sequences, about 28% of which are singletons. This clonotype was seen only a few times. Its antigen is unknown.

The origin of this receptor is an elderly woman in good health. The V gene is TRBV18, the J gene TRBJ1-4; D is uncertain. The sample taken for sequencing was blood. CDR3 sequence: CASSTGTNEKLFF. CDR3 in DNA: TGTGCCAGCTCGACCGGGACTAATGAAAAACTGTTTTTT.